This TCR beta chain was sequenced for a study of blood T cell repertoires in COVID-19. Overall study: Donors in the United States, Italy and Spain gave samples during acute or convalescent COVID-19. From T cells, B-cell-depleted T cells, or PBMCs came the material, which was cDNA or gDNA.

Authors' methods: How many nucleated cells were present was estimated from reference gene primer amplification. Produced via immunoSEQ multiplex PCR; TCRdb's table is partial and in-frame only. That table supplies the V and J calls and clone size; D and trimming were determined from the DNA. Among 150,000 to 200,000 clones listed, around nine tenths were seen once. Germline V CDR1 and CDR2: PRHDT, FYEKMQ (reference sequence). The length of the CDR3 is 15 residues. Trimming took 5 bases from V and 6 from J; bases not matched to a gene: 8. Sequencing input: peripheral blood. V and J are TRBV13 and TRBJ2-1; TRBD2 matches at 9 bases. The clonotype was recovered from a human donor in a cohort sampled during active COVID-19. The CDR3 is CASSGPSGESNEQFF. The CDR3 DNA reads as TGTGCCAGCAGCGGACCTAGCGGGGAGTCCAATGAGCAGTTCTTC.